Reported below is one T cell receptor beta chain. The antigen is not known. This sample was taken from a study of radiotherapy plus CTLA-4 blockade in lung cancer. As for the study in general: Overall, around 18% of patients showed an objective response, while 25% to 35% attained disease control. Study-wide results and limits: Expansion in blood of tumor-derived TCR clones was seen after radiotherapy plus ipilimumab.

Produced via immunoSEQ multiplex PCR; TCRdb's table is partial and in-frame only. The profile shows some 64,000 clones, 60% to 80% of them singletons. The CDR3 has 11 residues. Trimming took 7 bases from V and 3 from J, leaving 6 bases between them. Looked up from germline, CDR1 is LNHDA and CDR2 is SQIVND (reference sequence). This TCR derives from a human donor with non-small cell lung cancer who had a complete response to radiotherapy plus ipilimumab. The rearrangement joins TRBV19 to TRBJ1-1, with D perhaps matching TRBD1 (5 bases). Source: peripheral blood, taken from a patient treated with radiotherapy plus ipilimumab. The CDR3 DNA is TGTGCCAGTATGGGACACACTGAAGCTTTCTTT. Translated: CASMGHTEAFF.